The 17 T cell receptor beta chains reported below all come from one sample, sequenced in a study of CD4 T cells in relation to SARS-CoV-2 and coronaviruses. TCRdb's copy holds only in-frame clones and misses some; the assay was immunoSEQ multiplex PCR. The table includes 15,000 to 20,000 clones, approximately 78% detected once. Unexposed donor CD4+ T cells date from about 2011-2018, before the COVID-19 pandemic. CD4+ T cells were isolated from the cells after less than 13 days of culture. No antigen has been assigned to these receptors. Sequences were obtained from CD4+ T cells from PBMCs, cultured in vitro. The receptors stem from a human donor in good health.

DNA of the CDR3: TGTGCCAGCAGTTCCGGATTCTTACTAGGCTCGGAGCAGTTCTTC. Translated: CASSSGFLLGSEQFF. The rearrangement links TRBV28 to TRBJ2-1; D may be TRBD2 (5 bases). V was pared by 4 bases and J by 10 bases, with 20 bases between. This CDR3 spans 15 amino acids. CDR1 is MDHEN, CDR2 SYDVKM, per germline. The complete variable domain, with remaining parts taken from reference TRBV28 and TRBJ2-1, reads DVKVTQSSRYLVKRTGEKVFLECVQDMDHENMFWYRQDPGLGLRLIYFSYDVKMKEKGDIPEGYSVSREKKERFSLILESASTNQTSMYLCASSSGFLLGSEQFFGPGTRLTVL.

V usage is TRBV5-1 and J usage is TRBJ1-2; D perhaps matches TRBD1 (5 bases). This CDR3 is built from 15 residues. Trimming removed 4 bases from V and 9 bases from J, with 22 bases in between. Germline V gene data show CDR1 as SGHRS and CDR2 as YFSETQ. The CDR3 coding sequence is TGCGCCAGCAGCGAATCGGCCGGGACGTTGGGACGCTACACCTTC. This translates into CASSESAGTLGRYTF.

V gene TRBV20-1 combines with J gene TRBJ2-1; D is possibly TRBD2 (6 bases). The CDR3 spans 11 residues. Per germline, CDR1 DFQATT and CDR2 SNEGSKA (reference sequence). Trimming stripped 7 bases from V and 5 bases from J, with 9 bases between. DNA for the CDR3: TGCAGTGAGGAGCGGGACAATGAGCAGTTCTTC. Translated: CSEERDNEQFF.

This clone was detected only a few times. The chain has TRBV10-1 and TRBJ1-1; D unresolved. The CDR3 has 14 amino acids. In germline, CDR1 is WNHNN, CDR2 SYGVQD (reference sequence). Trimming shortened V by 3 bases and J by 3 bases, and 11 bases separated the two germline ends. The CDR3 DNA follows: TGCGCCAGCAGTGACCGGGCCCCATACACTGAAGCTTTCTTT. Amino acids: CASSDRAPYTEAFF.

By frequency in the sample, this clone is large (0.1 to 1%). V gene TRBV28 combines with J gene TRBJ2-3; tentatively, D is TRBD1 or TRBD2 (5 bases each). V was shortened by 1 base and J by 1 base, with 18 bases between the two germline ends. The CDR3 sequence is 18 residues long. Germline lookup yields CDR1 MDHEN and CDR2 SYDVKM. The CDR3 sequence: CASSLSVGTPSRTDTQYF. CDR3 coding DNA: TGTGCCAGCAGTTTATCGGTTGGGACCCCCAGCCGCACAGATACGCAGTATTTT.

V gene TRBV2 combines with J gene TRBJ2-5; no clear D gene. Trimming left V 8 bases short and J 3 bases short, with 16 bases between. Germline V CDR1 and CDR2: SNHLY, FYNNEI. The CDR3 has 14 amino acids. The DNA for the CDR3 is TGTGCCAGCGGGTTTGAGACGCATAAAGAGACCCAGTACTTC. This sequence encodes CASGFETHKETQYF.

This chain joins TRBV6-4 and TRBJ2-2; 7 nucleotides agree with TRBD1. With V trimmed by 6 bases and J by 1 base, 2 bases remained unmatched. In germline, CDR1 is MRHNA, CDR2 SNTAGT. The CDR3 has 14 residues. The CDR3 sequence: CASSGTENTGELFF. CDR3 sequence (DNA): TGTGCCAGCAGCGGGACAGAGAACACCGGGGAGCTGTTTTTT.

The table lists this clone with a few counts. The genes are TRBV18 and TRBJ1-6, with D possibly TRBD1 on 6 matching bases. V shed 6 bases and J shed 5 bases, with 14 bases lying between them. This CDR3 is 15 amino acids long. Germline V lookup: CDR1 KGHSH, CDR2 LQKENI. This CDR3 is CASSLRTENNSPLHF. The CDR3 coding sequence is TGTGCCAGCTCCCTCAGGACAGAAAATAATTCACCCCTCCACTTT.

The V call is TRBV11-2, the J call TRBJ2-2; D may be TRBD1 or TRBD2 (5 bases each). CDR1 SGHAT and CDR2 FQNNGV come from the germline V gene. CDR3 size: 15 residues. V lost 1 base and J 4 bases, leaving 10 bases between the germline ends. CDR3 DNA: TGTGCCAGCAGCTTAGTGCAGGGAGCCACCGGGGAGCTGTTTTTT. This codes for CASSLVQGATGELFF.

This clone was counted a few times. The chain carries TRBV11-2 and TRBJ1-1; 8 bases are a match to TRBD1. This CDR3 comprises 15 residues. In germline, CDR1 is SGHAT, CDR2 FQNNGV. V lost 2 bases, J lost 0 bases, and 2 bases stayed unmatched. The CDR3 coding sequence is TGTGCCAGCAGCTTACAGGGACAGGTGAACACTGAAGCTTTCTTT. Its translation: CASSLQGQVNTEAFF.

This rearrangement joins TRBV27 to TRBJ2-6, with 7 bases lining up with TRBD1. In germline, CDR1 is MNHEY, CDR2 SMNVEV (reference sequence). V shed 7 bases and J 0 bases; nucleotides not matched to a gene: 9. The CDR3 is 17 amino acids. The CDR3 coding sequence is TGTGCCAGCACCGAGACAGGGCCCTTCTCTGGGGCCAACGTCCTGACTTTC. This sequence encodes CASTETGPFSGANVLTF. The full variable domain, its missing parts supplied by reference TRBV27 and TRBJ2-6, is EAQVTQNPRYLITVTGKKLTVTCSQNMNHEYMSWYRQDPGLGLRQIYYSMNVEVTDKGDVPEGYKVSRKEKRNFPLILESPSPNQTSLYFCASTETGPFSGANVLTFGAGSRLTVL.

The chain uses TRBV6-6 and TRBJ2-3, with D maybe TRBD2 (5 bases). Germline-derived CDR1 and CDR2 are MNHNY and SVGAGI (reference sequence). This CDR3 is built from 14 residues. V lost 1 base and J lost 1, with 6 bases in between. The CDR3 region is CASSYFSGTDTQYF. CDR3 nucleotides: TGTGCCAGCAGTTACTTTAGCGGCACAGATACGCAGTATTTT.

The V and J genes are TRBV5-1 and TRBJ1-5; D is unclear. The CDR3 consists of 14 residues. Germline lookup yields CDR1 SGHRS and CDR2 YFSETQ. V was cut by 0 bases and J by 5 bases, with 9 bases left in between. The CDR3 is CASSLGPIDQPQHF. CDR3 nucleotides: TGCGCCAGCAGCTTGGGCCCGATCGATCAGCCCCAGCATTTT.

The chain links TRBV28 to TRBJ2-7; D gene unclear. The CDR3 totals 12 residues. Germline assignment: CDR1 MDHEN and CDR2 SYDVKM. V gave up 6 bases and J gave up 2 bases, with 8 bases separating them. CDR3 DNA: TGTGCCAGCAGCCCTTTAGCCTACGAGCAGTACTTC. Amino acid sequence: CASSPLAYEQYF.

The chain links TRBV5-1 to TRBJ1-1, with TRBD1 identical over 8 bases. The CDR3 is 16 residues long. Per germline, CDR1 SGHRS and CDR2 YFSETQ. The J segment lost 0 bases and the V segment lost 0 bases, leaving 4 bases of the junction unmatched. The CDR3 sequence is CASSLGQGALNTEAFF. In DNA, the CDR3 is TGCGCCAGCAGCTTGGGCCAGGGGGCATTGAACACTGAAGCTTTCTTT. Combining the CDR3 with reference TRBV5-1 and TRBJ1-1 gives the whole variable domain KAGVTQTPRYLIKTRGQQVTLSCSPISGHRSVSWYQQTPGQGLQFLFEYFSETQRNKGNFPGRFSGRQFSNSRSEMNVSTLELGDSALYLCASSLGQGALNTEAFFGQGTRLTVV.

The V and J genes are TRBV6-6 and TRBJ2-1; 7 bases are a match to TRBD2. CDR3 size: 16 residues. Germline V CDR1 and CDR2: MNHNY, SVGAGI (reference sequence). V dropped 0 bases and J dropped 3; count of bases not matched to a gene: 5. The CDR3 loop reads CASSYSREWGYNEQFF. CDR3 sequence (DNA): TGTGCCAGCAGTTACTCGCGGGAGTGGGGCTACAATGAGCAGTTCTTC.

The chain joins TRBV11-2 to TRBJ2-7; D might be TRBD1 (6 bases). The V end lost 0 bases, the J end lost 2 bases, and 11 bases lay between the germline ends. The germline CDR1 and CDR2 sequences are SGHAT and FQNNGV. The CDR3 runs to 15 residues. The DNA for the CDR3 is TGTGCCAGCAGCTTAGAAGGGACAACTCCCTACGAGCAGTACTTC. Amino acids: CASSLEGTTPYEQYF. Filled out from reference TRBV11-2 and TRBJ2-7, the complete variable domain reads EAGVAQSPRYKIIEKRQSVAFWCNPISGHATLYWYQQILGQGPKLLIQFQNNGVVDDSQLPKDRFSAERLKGVDSTLKIQPAKLEDSAVYLCASSLEGTTPYEQYFGPGTRLTVT.